Following are 9 T cell receptor beta chains from one sample sequenced in a study of T cells in narcolepsy. The table came from immunoSEQ multiplex PCR; TCRdb's copy has only in-frame clones and leaves some out. Of approximately 31,000 clones listed, about four fifths are singletons. Source material: CD45RA- memory CD4+ T cells from PBMCs. Receptors were obtained from a human donor with narcolepsy.

The V and J genes are TRBV5-4 and TRBJ1-1; a possible D gene is TRBD1 (5 bases). Germline CDR1 is SGHNT and CDR2 is YYREEE (reference sequence). This CDR3 is built from 14 residues. The ends were cut back, 4 bases at V and 4 bases at J, with 14 bases in the middle. The CDR3 protein is CASSADTALTEAFF. In DNA, the CDR3 is TGTGCCAGCAGCGCGGACACCGCCCTCACTGAAGCTTTCTTT.

The count of this clone is one. V usage is TRBV9 and J usage is TRBJ2-1, with D perhaps TRBD2 (5 bases). The CDR3 is 15 amino acids. V was pared by 5 bases and J by 5 bases, with 17 bases between. CDR1 and CDR2 from the germline V gene are SGDLS and YYNGEE. In DNA form, the CDR3 reads TGTGCCAGCAGTGAAAAGGACTTAAACAACAATGAGCAGTTCTTC. Its translation: CASSEKDLNNNEQFF.

This CDR3 is CASSVGGNSYNEQFF. Written as DNA, the CDR3 is TGTGCCAGCAGCGTAGGGGGGAACTCCTACAATGAGCAGTTCTTC. The chain combines TRBV9 with TRBJ2-1; the D call may be TRBD1 or TRBD2 (5 bases each). The CDR3 is 15 amino acids. The ends were cut back, 0 bases at V and 0 bases at J, with 7 bases in the middle. The germline V gene has CDR1 SGDLS and CDR2 YYNGEE.

This sequence joins TRBV7-2 and TRBJ2-1, with 7 bases identical to TRBD1. V lost 8 bases and J lost 8; bases outside the gene matches: 6. Germline V lookup: CDR1 SGHTA, CDR2 FQGNSA. The CDR3 covers 12 residues. CDR3 coding DNA: TGTGCCAGCGAGGGGGCAAGTGATGAGCAGTTCTTC. Protein sequence: CASEGASDEQFF.

This chain uses TRBV6-6 with TRBJ1-5; weak D call: TRBD1 (5 bases). The CDR3 has 14 amino acids. Looked up from germline, CDR1 is MNHNY and CDR2 is SVGAGI (reference sequence). V lost 0 bases to trimming and J lost 7 bases, with 10 bases between them. The CDR3 DNA sequence: TGTGCCAGCAGTTACTCCCGGGGCGGGCAGCCCCAGCATTTT. Protein sequence: CASSYSRGGQPQHF.

This clone was counted only a few times. The chain joins TRBV30 to TRBJ2-5; D gene ambiguous. There are 11 residues in the CDR3. Between the trimmed V and J ends, which lost 1 base and 4 bases, there was a span of 4 bases. The germline gives CDR1 GTSNPN, CDR2 SVGIG (reference sequence). The CDR3 DNA is TGTGCCTGGAGTGGGGGAGAGACCCAGTACTTC. Its protein product is CAWSGGETQYF.

The chain links TRBV7-9 to TRBJ2-3, with 8 bases lining up with TRBD1. Trimming removed 6 bases from V and 5 bases from J; junction bases left unmatched: 4. The CDR3 is 13 amino acids. CDR1 is SEHNR, CDR2 FQNEAQ, per germline (reference sequence). CDR3 region: CASSQGARDTQYF. CDR3 nucleotides: TGTGCCAGCAGTCAGGGGGCGAGAGATACGCAGTATTTT.

This chain uses TRBV7-9 with TRBJ1-1; unclear D gene. The ends were cut back, 4 bases at V and 7 bases at J, with 10 bases in the middle. The CDR3 is 12 amino acids. Germline-derived CDR1 and CDR2 are SEHNR and FQNEAQ (reference sequence). The CDR3 coding sequence is TGTGCCAGCAGCTCCGACGGCCGTGAAGCTTTCTTT. It is translated as CASSSDGREAFF.

The V gene is TRBV28, the J gene TRBJ2-5, with D unresolved. The CDR3 is 14 residues long. Germline V CDR1 and CDR2: MDHEN, SYDVKM. V lost 7 bases, J lost 1 base, and 13 bases lay in between. CDR3 nucleotides: TGTGCCAGCACCTCGGAGCAGCGCCAAGAGACCCAGTACTTC. Amino acid sequence: CASTSEQRQETQYF.